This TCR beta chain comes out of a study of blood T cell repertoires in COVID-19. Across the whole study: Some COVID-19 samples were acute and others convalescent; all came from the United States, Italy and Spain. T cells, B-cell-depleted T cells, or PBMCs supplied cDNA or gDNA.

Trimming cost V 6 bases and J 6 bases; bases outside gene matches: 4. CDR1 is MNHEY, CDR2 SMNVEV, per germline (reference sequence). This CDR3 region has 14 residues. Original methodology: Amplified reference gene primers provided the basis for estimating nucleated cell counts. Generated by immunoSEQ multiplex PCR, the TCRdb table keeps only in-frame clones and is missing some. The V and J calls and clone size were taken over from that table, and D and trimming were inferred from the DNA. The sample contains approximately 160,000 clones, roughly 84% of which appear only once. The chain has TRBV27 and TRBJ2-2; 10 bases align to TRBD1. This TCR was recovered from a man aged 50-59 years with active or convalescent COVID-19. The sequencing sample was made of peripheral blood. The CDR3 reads CASSRDRGPGELFF. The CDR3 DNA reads TGTGCCAGCAGCCGCGACAGGGGGCCCGGGGAGCTGTTTTTT.